This T cell receptor beta chain was sequenced during a study of T-cell reconstitution after alpha-beta-depleted transplantation in children. This sample's TCRbeta library carried unique molecular identifier barcodes. TCRdb re-called the PCR reads with MiXCR, one entry per CDR3 protein. The repertoire has a few hundred thousand distinct CDR3 sequences, 25% to 30% of them found once; the top ten carry under 45%. Regarding this clonotype: The antigen is not known.

Overall study results and limits: Several patients had high TCRbeta diversity at day 60; it came from surviving recipient T cells and thymic progenitors. Several hundred expanded graft clones reportedly were the source of alpha-beta T cells about two months after transplant. Newly made T cells mostly supplied T-cell counts and diversity one year after transplant.

This CDR3 has 13 amino acids. Germline trimming cut 7 bases from V and 8 bases from J; bases unmatched to any gene: 9. Germline-derived CDR1 and CDR2 are SEHNR and FQNEAQ (reference sequence). This chain uses TRBV7-9 with TRBJ1-2; TRBD1 agrees at 8 bases. The sample consisted of PBMCs, taken before TCRalphabeta/CD19-depleted stem cell transplant. This TCR derives from a boy under three years old with Wiskott-Aldrich syndrome, due to receive a stem cell transplant. In DNA, the CDR3 is TGTGCCAGCACCCAAACCTCAGGGGGCGGCTACACCTTC. Its protein product is CASTQTSGGGYTF.